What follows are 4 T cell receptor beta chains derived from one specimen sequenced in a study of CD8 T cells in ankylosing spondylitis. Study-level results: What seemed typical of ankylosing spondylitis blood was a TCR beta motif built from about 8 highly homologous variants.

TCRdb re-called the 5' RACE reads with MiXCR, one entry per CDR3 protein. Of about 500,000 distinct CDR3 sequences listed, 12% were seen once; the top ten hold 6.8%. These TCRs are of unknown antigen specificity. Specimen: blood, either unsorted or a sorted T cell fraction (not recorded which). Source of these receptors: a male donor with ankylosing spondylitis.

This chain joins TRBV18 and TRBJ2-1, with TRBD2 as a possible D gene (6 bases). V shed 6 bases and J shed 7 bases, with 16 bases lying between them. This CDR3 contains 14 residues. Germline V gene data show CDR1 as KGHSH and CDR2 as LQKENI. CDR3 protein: CASSSGLGRNEQFF. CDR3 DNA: TGTGCCAGCTCCTCGGGACTGGGGCGGAATGAGCAGTTCTTC.

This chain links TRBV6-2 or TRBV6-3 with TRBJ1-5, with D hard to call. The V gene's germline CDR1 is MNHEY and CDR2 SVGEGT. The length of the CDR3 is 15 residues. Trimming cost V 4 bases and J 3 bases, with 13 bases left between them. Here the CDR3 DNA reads TGTGCCAGCAGTTCCCAGGCGCAACCCAATCAGCCCCAGCATTTT. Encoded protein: CASSSQAQPNQPQHF.

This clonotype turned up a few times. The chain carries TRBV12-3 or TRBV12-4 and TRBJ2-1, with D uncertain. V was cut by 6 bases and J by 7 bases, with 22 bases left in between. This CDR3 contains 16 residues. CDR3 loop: CASRRWQDAAGNEQFF. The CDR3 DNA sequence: TGTGCCAGCAGGAGGTGGCAGGACGCGGCTGGGAATGAGCAGTTCTTC.

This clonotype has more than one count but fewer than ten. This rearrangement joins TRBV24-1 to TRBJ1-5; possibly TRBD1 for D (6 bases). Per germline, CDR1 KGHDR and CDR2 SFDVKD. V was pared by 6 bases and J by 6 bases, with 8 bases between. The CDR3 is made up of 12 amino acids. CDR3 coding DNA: TGTGCCACCAGTAAGGGGGGTCAGCCCCAGCATTTT. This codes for CATSKGGQPQHF.